What follows are 13 T cell receptor beta chains derived from one specimen sequenced in a study of breast tumors, draining lymph nodes, adjacent tissues. TCRdb re-derived calls from the multiplex PCR reads in MiXCR, one entry per CDR3 protein. The sample includes 180,000 or so distinct CDR3 sequences, roughly 29% of them seen just once. Breast cancer patients provided tissue from their axillary draining lymph nodes. The specimen was axillary lymph node tissue. These receptors were obtained from a female donor with breast cancer. Some clones in this sample may be carry-over from other donors' samples.

A remark on this clonotype: Compared with germline, one end of the junction differs, possibly owing to a read error. V usage is TRBV6-5 and J usage is TRBJ1-6, with TRBD1 as a possible D gene (5 bases). The CDR3 consists of 17 residues. Germline V lookup: CDR1 MNHEY, CDR2 SVGAGI. In nucleotides, the CDR3 is TGTGCCAGCAGTTCCTCGCACCAGGGTATCTATAATTCGCCCCTCCACTTT. As protein: CASSSSHQGIYNSPLHF.

This clonotype was observed many times. This chain connects TRBV6-5 to TRBJ2-5; unclear D gene. This CDR3 has 13 amino acids. V was clipped by 5 bases and J by 3 bases, with 10 bases between them. The germline V gene has CDR1 MNHEY and CDR2 SVGAGI. The CDR3: CASSPRPKETQYF. CDR3 DNA sequence: TGTGCCAGCAGTCCCAGACCTAAAGAGACCCAGTACTTC.

This clonotype was detected many times. The V and J genes are TRBV11-2 and TRBJ2-1; 9 nucleotides line up with TRBD2. V lost 1 base, J lost 4 bases, and 8 bases stayed unmatched. The germline gives CDR1 SGHAT, CDR2 FQNNGV. The CDR3 has 17 amino acids. The chain's CDR3 is CASSLGSRAGGYNEQFF. DNA for the CDR3: TGTGCCAGCAGCTTAGGTAGCCGAGCGGGAGGTTACAATGAGCAGTTCTTC.

The V and J genes are TRBV2 and TRBJ2-7, with 9 bases matching TRBD2. In germline, CDR1 is SNHLY, CDR2 FYNNEI. The CDR3 consists of 15 residues. Trimming at V came to 4 bases and at J to 7 bases, leaving 11 bases not matched to a gene. The DNA for the CDR3 is TGTGCCAGCAGTGTCTCAGCGGGGGGCTACAATGAGCAGTACTTC. It codes for CASSVSAGGYNEQYF. Full variable domain (rest looked up from reference TRBV2 and TRBJ2-7): EPEVTQTPSHQVTQMGQEVILRCVPISNHLYFYWYRQILGQKVEFLVSFYNNEISEKSEIFDDQFSVERPDGSNFTLKIRSTKLEDSAMYFCASSVSAGGYNEQYFGPGTRLTVT.

This clonotype was seen at least ten times. The gene calls are TRBV18 and TRBJ1-5, with D possibly matching TRBD1 (6 bases). The germline V gene encodes CDR1 KGHSH and CDR2 LQKENI. CDR3 length: 13 residues. V was cut by 3 bases and J by 4 bases, with 7 bases left in between. The CDR3 here is CASSPTGNQPQHF. CDR3 in DNA: TGTGCCAGCTCACCGACAGGAAATCAGCCCCAGCATTTT.

The gene calls are TRBV7-9 and TRBJ2-5; D gene ambiguous. The CDR3 has 14 amino acids. Germline CDR1 SEHNR, CDR2 FQNEAQ (reference sequence). V was pared by 5 bases and J by 9 bases, with 19 bases between. CDR3 protein: CASSPREEPMAQYF. CDR3 nucleotides: TGTGCCAGCAGCCCCAGAGAGGAGCCGATGGCCCAGTACTTC.

This clonotype was detected many times. This chain uses TRBV9 with TRBJ2-3; D is uncertain. Trimming shortened V by 2 bases and J by 2 bases, and 9 bases separated the two germline ends. Germline-derived CDR1 and CDR2 are SGDLS and YYNGEE. The CDR3 consists of 14 residues. The CDR3 coding sequence is TGTGCCAGCAGCGTGCTCGATATCACAGATACGCAGTATTTT. This sequence encodes CASSVLDITDTQYF.

To note about this clonotype: One end of the junction fails to match germline, which may point to a read error. The chain combines TRBV2 with TRBJ2-5; D unresolved. Germline V lookup: CDR1 SNHLY, CDR2 FYNNEI. The CDR3 spans 15 residues. The CDR3 nucleotides read TGTGCCAGCACCCTACTTGTGGGCACCCCAGAGACCCAGCACTTC. Translated, it gives CASTLLVGTPETQHF. Full variable domain (remainder filled in from reference TRBV2 and TRBJ2-5): EPEVTQTPSHQVTQMGQEVILRCVPISNHLYFYWYRQILGQKVEFLVSFYNNEISEKSEIFDDQFSVERPDGSNFTLKIRSTKLEDSAMYFCASTLLVGTPETQHFGPGTRLLVL.

This CDR3 reads CSAPEVDEQFF. CDR3 nucleotide sequence: TGCAGTGCCCCAGAGGTAGACGAGCAGTTCTTC. This chain joins TRBV20-1 and TRBJ2-1; D remains unclear. Trimming left V 6 bases short and J 10 bases short, with 13 bases between. Germline values: CDR1 DFQATT, CDR2 SNEGSKA (reference sequence). The CDR3 extends over 11 amino acids.

This clonotype was counted ten times or more. The chain couples TRBV20-1 to TRBJ2-5; 9 positions agree with TRBD1. The CDR3 runs to 15 residues. Germline V gene lookup returns CDR1 DFQATT and CDR2 SNEGSKA (reference sequence). Trimming cost V 3 bases and J 0 bases; bases outside gene matches: 5. Here the CDR3 DNA reads TGCAGTGCTAGTCTCCGGGACAGGGACCAAGAGACCCAGTACTTC. Amino acids: CSASLRDRDQETQYF.

V usage is TRBV2 and J usage is TRBJ1-4, with TRBD1 identical over 10 bases. J gave up 7 bases and V 7 bases, and 3 bases lay outside the gene matches. Per germline, CDR1 SNHLY and CDR2 FYNNEI. CDR3 size: 13 residues. The CDR3 region is CASTRTGGEKLFF. The CDR3 DNA follows: TGTGCCAGCACCCGGACAGGGGGTGAAAAACTGTTTTTT.

J is TRBJ1-2 and V is TRBV28; D ambiguous. Germline loops: CDR1 MDHEN, CDR2 SYDVKM. V was cut by 4 bases and J by 3 bases, with 9 bases left in between. This CDR3 is built from 13 residues. The CDR3 here is CASSSSIDYGYTF. The CDR3 DNA sequence: TGTGCCAGCAGTTCGTCGATCGACTATGGCTACACCTTC.

This clonotype was detected ten times or more. The chain employs TRBV24-1 and TRBJ2-1, with D unresolved. The germline V and J ends were trimmed by 6 bases and 7 bases, with 12 bases remaining between them. This CDR3 comprises 13 residues. CDR1 and CDR2 from the germline V gene are KGHDR and SFDVKD. This CDR3 is CATSPQWGNEQFF. The CDR3 DNA sequence: TGTGCCACCAGTCCCCAGTGGGGAAATGAGCAGTTCTTC.